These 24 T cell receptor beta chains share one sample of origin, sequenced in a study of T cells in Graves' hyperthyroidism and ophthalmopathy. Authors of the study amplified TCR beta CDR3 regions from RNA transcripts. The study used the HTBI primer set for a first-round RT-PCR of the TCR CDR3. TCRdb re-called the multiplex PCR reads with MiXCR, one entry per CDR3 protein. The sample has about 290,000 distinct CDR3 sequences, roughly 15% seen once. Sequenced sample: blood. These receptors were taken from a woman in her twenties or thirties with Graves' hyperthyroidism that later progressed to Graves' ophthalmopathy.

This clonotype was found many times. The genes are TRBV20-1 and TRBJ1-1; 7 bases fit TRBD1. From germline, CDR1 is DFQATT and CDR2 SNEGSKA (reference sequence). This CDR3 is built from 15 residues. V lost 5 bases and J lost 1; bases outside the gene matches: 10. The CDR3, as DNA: TGCAGTGCTTTTCAGGGGGTATGGGGGAACACTGAAGCTTTCTTT. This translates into CSAFQGVWGNTEAFF.

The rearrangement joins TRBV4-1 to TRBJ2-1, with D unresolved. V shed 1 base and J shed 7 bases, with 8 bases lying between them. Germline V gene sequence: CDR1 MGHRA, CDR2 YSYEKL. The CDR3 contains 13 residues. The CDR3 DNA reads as TGCGCCAGCAGCCAAGTAATAGTGAATGAGCAGTTCTTC. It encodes CASSQVIVNEQFF.

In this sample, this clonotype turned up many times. CDR3 DNA sequence: TGTGCCAGCAGCCAGGGACAGGCTCTCTCAGATACGCAGTATTTT. This gives the protein CASSQGQALSDTQYF. This chain joins TRBV7-3 and TRBJ2-3, with TRBD1 matching 8 bases. The germline V gene encodes CDR1 SGHTA and CDR2 FQGTGA. This CDR3 contains 15 residues. The junction had 8 bases not matched to a gene; V was cut back by 5 bases and J by 4 bases.

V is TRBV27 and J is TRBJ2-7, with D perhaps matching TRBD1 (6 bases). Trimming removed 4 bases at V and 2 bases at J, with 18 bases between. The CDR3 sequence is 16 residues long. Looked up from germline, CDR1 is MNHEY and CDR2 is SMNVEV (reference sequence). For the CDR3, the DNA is TGTGCCAGCAGTTCAATTCAGACAGGTCTACCCTACGAGCAGTACTTC. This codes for CASSSIQTGLPYEQYF.

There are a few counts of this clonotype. The chain's CDR3 is CASSSGRGTPLHF. For the CDR3, the DNA is TGTGCCAGCAGTAGTGGGCGAGGAACCCCCCTCCACTTT. The chain links TRBV6-1 to TRBJ1-6; no clear D gene. V was trimmed by 5 bases and J by 13 bases, leaving 15 bases between them. This CDR3 has 13 amino acids. Germline CDR1 and CDR2: MNHNS and SASEGT.

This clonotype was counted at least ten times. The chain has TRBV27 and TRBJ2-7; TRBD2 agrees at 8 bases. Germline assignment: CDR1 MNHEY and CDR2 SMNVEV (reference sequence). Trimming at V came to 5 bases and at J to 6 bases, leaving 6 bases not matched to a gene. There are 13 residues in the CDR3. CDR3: CASSPELAVEQYF. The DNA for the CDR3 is TGTGCCAGCAGTCCCGAACTAGCGGTCGAGCAGTACTTC.

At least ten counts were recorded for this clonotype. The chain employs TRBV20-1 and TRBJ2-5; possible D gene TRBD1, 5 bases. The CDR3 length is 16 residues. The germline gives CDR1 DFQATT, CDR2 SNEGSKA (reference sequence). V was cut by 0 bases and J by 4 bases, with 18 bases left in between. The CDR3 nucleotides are TGCAGTGCTAGAGACTCCTGGCAGGGAAGGGGAGAGACCCAGTACTTC. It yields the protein CSARDSWQGRGETQYF.

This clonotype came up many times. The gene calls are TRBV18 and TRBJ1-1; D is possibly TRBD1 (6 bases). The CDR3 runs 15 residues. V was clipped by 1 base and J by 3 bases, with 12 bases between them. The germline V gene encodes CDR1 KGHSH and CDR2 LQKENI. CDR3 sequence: CASSPHQGLDTEAFF. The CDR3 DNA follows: TGTGCCAGCTCACCACACCAGGGGCTGGACACTGAAGCTTTCTTT.

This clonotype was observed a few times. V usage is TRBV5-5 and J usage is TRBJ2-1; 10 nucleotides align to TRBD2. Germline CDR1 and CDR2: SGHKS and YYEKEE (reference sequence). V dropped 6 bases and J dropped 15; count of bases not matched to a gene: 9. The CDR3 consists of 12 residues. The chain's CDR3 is CASIPLAGLGFF. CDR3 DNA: TGTGCCAGCATCCCACTAGCGGGGTTAGGGTTCTTC.

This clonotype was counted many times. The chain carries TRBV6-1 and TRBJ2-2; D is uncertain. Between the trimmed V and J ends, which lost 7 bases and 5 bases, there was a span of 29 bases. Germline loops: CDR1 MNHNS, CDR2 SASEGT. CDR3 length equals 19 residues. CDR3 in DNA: TGTGCCAGCACCATTCACATCCCCCGGGCCCTAGGTGAAACCGGGGAGCTGTTTTTT. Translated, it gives CASTIHIPRALGETGELFF.

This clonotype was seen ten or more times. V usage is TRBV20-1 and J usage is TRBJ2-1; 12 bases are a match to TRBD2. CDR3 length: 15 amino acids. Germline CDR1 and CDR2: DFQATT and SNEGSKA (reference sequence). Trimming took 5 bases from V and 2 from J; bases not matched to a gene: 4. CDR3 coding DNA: TGCAGTGCTCTGGGGACTAGCGGGCCCTACAATGAGCAGTTCTTC. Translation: CSALGTSGPYNEQFF.

CDR3 coding DNA: TGCGCCAGCAGCCAAGAACCATGGGGACTAGCGGGAGGGTACAATGAGCAGTTCTTC. Protein: CASSQEPWGLAGGYNEQFF. V and J are TRBV4-3 and TRBJ2-1; TRBD2 agrees at 16 bases. The germline V gene encodes CDR1 LGHNA and CDR2 YSLEER. V dropped 0 bases and J dropped 4; count of bases not matched to a gene: 6. This CDR3 has 19 amino acids.

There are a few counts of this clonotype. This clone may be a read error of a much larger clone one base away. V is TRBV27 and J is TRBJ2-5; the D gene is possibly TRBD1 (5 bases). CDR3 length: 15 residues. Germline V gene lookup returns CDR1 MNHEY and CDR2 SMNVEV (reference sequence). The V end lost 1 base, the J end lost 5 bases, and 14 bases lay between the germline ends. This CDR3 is CASSLYAGPTETQYF. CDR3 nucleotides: TGTGCCAGCAGTTTATACGCAGGGCCAACCGAGACCCAGTACTTC.

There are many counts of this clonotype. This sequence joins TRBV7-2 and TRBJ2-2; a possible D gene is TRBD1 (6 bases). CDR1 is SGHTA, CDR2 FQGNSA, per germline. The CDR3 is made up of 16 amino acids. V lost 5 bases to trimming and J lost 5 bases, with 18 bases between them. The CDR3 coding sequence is TGTGCCAGCAGCCCTAGTTTTGGACAGATAACCGGGGAGCTGTTTTTT. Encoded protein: CASSPSFGQITGELFF.

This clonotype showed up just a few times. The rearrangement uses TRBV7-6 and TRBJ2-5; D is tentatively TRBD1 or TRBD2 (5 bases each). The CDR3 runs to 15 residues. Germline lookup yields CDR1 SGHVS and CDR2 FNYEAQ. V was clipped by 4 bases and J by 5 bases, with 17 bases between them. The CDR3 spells CASSSGAVGVETQYF. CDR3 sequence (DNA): TGTGCCAGCAGCTCTGGGGCGGTGGGGGTTGAGACCCAGTACTTC.

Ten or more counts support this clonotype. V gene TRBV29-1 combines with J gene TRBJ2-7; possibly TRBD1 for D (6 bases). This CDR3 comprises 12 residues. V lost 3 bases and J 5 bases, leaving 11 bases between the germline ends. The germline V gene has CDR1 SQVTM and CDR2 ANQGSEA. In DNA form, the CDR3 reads TGCAGCGTTGAGGGCAGGGGAGACGAGCAGTACTTC. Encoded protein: CSVEGRGDEQYF.

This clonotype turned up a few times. This CDR3 is CSARTETYEQYF. The CDR3 coding sequence is TGCAGTGCTAGAACGGAGACCTACGAGCAGTACTTC. V usage is TRBV20-1 and J usage is TRBJ2-7; no clear D gene. The V gene lost 2 bases and the J gene lost 2 bases, with 7 bases spanning the gap. The germline gives CDR1 DFQATT, CDR2 SNEGSKA (reference sequence). The CDR3 is 12 amino acids.

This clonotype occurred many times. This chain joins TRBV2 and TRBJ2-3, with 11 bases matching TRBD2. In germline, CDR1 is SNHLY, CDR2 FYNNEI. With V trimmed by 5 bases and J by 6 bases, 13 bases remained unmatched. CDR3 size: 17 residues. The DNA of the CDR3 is TGTGCCAGCAGTCTCCGGGCGGGACTAGCGGTTCGGGATACGCAGTATTTT. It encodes CASSLRAGLAVRDTQYF.

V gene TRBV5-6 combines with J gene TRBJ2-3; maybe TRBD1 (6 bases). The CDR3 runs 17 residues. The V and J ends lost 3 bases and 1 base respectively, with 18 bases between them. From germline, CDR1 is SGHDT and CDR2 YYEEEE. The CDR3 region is CASSWPTAGARTDTQYF. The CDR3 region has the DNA TGTGCCAGCAGCTGGCCCACCGCAGGGGCCCGCACAGATACGCAGTATTTT.

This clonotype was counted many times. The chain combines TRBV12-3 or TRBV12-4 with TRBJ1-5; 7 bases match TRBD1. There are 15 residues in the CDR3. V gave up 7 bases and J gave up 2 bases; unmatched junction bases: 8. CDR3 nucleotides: TGTGCCAGCACCCATATAGGGGGCGGCAATCAGCCCCAGCATTTT. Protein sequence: CASTHIGGGNQPQHF.

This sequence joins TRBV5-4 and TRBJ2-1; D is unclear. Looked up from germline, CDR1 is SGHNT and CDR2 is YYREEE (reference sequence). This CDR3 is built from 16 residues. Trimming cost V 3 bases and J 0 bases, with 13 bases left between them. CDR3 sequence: CASSWAVRGSYNEQFF. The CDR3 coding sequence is TGTGCCAGCAGCTGGGCGGTCCGCGGCTCCTACAATGAGCAGTTCTTC.

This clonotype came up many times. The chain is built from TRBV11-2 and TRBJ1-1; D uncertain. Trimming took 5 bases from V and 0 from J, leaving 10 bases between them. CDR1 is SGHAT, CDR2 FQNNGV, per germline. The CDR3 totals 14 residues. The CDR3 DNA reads TGTGCCAGCAGCCCAAGAAGGGTGAACACTGAAGCTTTCTTT. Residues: CASSPRRVNTEAFF.

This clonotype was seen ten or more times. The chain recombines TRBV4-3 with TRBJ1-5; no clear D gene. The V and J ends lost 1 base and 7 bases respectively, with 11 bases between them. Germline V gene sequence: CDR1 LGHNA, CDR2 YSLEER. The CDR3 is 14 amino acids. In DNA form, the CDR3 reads TGCGCCAGCAGCCAAGGCGCTTTTGACCAGCCCCAGCATTTT. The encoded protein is CASSQGAFDQPQHF.

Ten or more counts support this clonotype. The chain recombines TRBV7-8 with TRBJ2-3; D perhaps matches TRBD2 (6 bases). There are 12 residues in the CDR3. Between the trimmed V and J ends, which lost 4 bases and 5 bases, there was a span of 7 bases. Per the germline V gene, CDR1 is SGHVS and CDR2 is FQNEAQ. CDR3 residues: CASSSGGDTQYF. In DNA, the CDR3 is TGTGCCAGCAGCTCCGGGGGAGATACGCAGTATTTT.